Below are 4 T cell receptor beta chains sequenced from a single sample in a study of early T cells in non-severe SARS-CoV-2 infection (dated by TCRdb to 2020 to 2022). The library relied on 5' RACE. TCRdb names NextSeq 500 as the instrument used. In-frame beta chains were kept once TCRdb had trimmed the public reads at Q25 with fastp and called clones with MiXCR. Each CDR3 protein gets just one entry, which takes the most common genes and DNA from the rows behind it. In this sample the table shows 50,000 to 65,000 distinct CDR3 sequences, more than 15% of which occur a single time. Together, the top ten hold roughly 9% of the sample. The specimen was whole blood, collected at baseline. These receptors were collected from an adult who was a healthcare worker with PCR-confirmed SARS-CoV-2 infection or an uninfected control (not recorded which).

The V call is TRBV4-2, the J call TRBJ1-1; the match to TRBD1 covers 8 bases. Germline loops: CDR1 LGHNA, CDR2 YNFKEQ. The length of the CDR3 is 15 residues. Trimming at V came to 1 base and at J to 3 bases, leaving 4 bases not matched to a gene. CDR3 sequence reads: CASSQGSTGDTEAFF. In nucleotides, the CDR3 is TGTGCCAGCAGCCAAGGGTCGACAGGGGACACTGAAGCTTTCTTT.

This clonotype was observed many times. The chain joins TRBV20-1 to TRBJ2-1; TRBD2 might be the D (6 bases). The CDR3 runs 15 residues. From germline, CDR1 is DFQATT and CDR2 SNEGSKA (reference sequence). The V end was cut by 1 base, the J end by 6 bases, with 16 bases between. CDR3 residues: CSARGGTPVGNEQFF. The CDR3, as DNA: TGCAGTGCTAGAGGCGGGACTCCGGTGGGCAATGAGCAGTTCTTC.

This sequence joins TRBV5-8 and TRBJ1-2; 8 nucleotides match TRBD1. Germline V gene data show CDR1 as SGHTS and CDR2 as YDEGEE. CDR3 length equals 14 residues. The trim removed 3 bases at V and 8 bases at J, leaving 9 bases unmatched. CDR3 protein: CASSSDRAIEGYTF. The CDR3 DNA reads TGTGCCAGCAGCTCGGACAGGGCGATAGAGGGCTACACCTTC.

The rearrangement joins TRBV7-9 to TRBJ2-1, with a tentative D call TRBD2 (5 bases). This CDR3 has 15 amino acids. Germline V gene lookup returns CDR1 SEHNR and CDR2 FQNEAQ (reference sequence). The germline V and J ends were trimmed by 3 bases and 6 bases, with 15 bases remaining between them. Here the CDR3 DNA reads TGTGCCAGCAGCTTCTTCATTAGCGTATCCAATGAGCAGTTCTTC. Translating it yields CASSFFISVSNEQFF.